What follows are 5 T cell receptor beta chains derived from one specimen sequenced in a study of shared clonotypes between healthy human individuals. The assay was immunoSEQ multiplex PCR, and TCRdb's table has in-frame clones only and misses some. The sample lists 2 million to 3 million clones; 80% to 95% were seen once. Sequenced material: naive CD4+ T cells from PBMCs. Subset here: CD45RA+ positively selected. All receptors come from a man aged 18 to 30 in good health. Some clones in this sample may be carry-over from other donors' samples.

This chain joins TRBV7-3 and TRBJ2-5; D ambiguous. CDR3 length: 14 residues. Germline CDR1 and CDR2: SGHTA and FQGTGA. V was trimmed by 1 base and J by 3 bases, leaving 9 bases between them. CDR3: CASSLNGFKETQYF. The CDR3 DNA reads TGTGCCAGCAGCTTAAACGGGTTTAAAGAGACCCAGTACTTC. Combining the CDR3 with reference TRBV7-3 and TRBJ2-5 gives the whole variable domain GAGVSQTPSNKVTEKGKYVELRCDPISGHTALYWYRQSLGQGPEFLIYFQGTGAADDSGLPNDRFFAVRPEGSVSTLKIQRTERGDSAVYLCASSLNGFKETQYFGPGTRLLVL.

The J gene is TRBJ2-2, the V gene TRBV20-1; D not certain. CDR3 length: 10 residues. Trimming cost V 5 bases and J 5 bases, with 3 bases left between them. Germline V gene lookup returns CDR1 DFQATT and CDR2 SNEGSKA (reference sequence). For the CDR3, the DNA is TGCAGTGCTTATACCGGGGAGCTGTTTTTT. Residues: CSAYTGELFF.

The chain recombines TRBV7-3 with TRBJ2-5, with D perhaps TRBD2 (6 bases). Germline V gene lookup returns CDR1 SGHTA and CDR2 FQGTGA. V was trimmed by 2 bases and J by 2 bases, leaving 15 bases between them. CDR3 length: 16 residues. The CDR3 bases are TGTGCCAGCAGCTTACGGGCTTCTAGCGTACAAGAGACCCAGTACTTC. Translated, it gives CASSLRASSVQETQYF.

The chain is built from TRBV5-1 and TRBJ2-1; tentatively, D is TRBD1 or TRBD2 (5 bases each). CDR1 SGHRS and CDR2 YFSETQ come from the germline V gene. The germline V and J ends were trimmed by 0 bases and 7 bases, with 17 bases remaining between them. This CDR3 has 16 residues. CDR3 nucleotide sequence: TGCGCCAGCAGCTTGGAGGGACCTACACCCTGGAATGAGCAGTTCTTC. Protein: CASSLEGPTPWNEQFF.

This rearrangement joins TRBV21-1 to TRBJ2-1; the table's D call of TRBD1 was not tested on the DNA. TRBV21-1 is a listed pseudogene. The CDR3 consists of 15 residues. The DNA of the CDR3 is TGTGCCAGCAGACCCGGGACAGGGAGCTACAATGAGCAGTTCTTC. Translation: CASRPGTGSYNEQFF.